Shown below are 20 T cell receptor beta chains from a single sample sequenced in a study of CD8 T cell repertoires and HIV-1 epitope variants. Clones were read by immunoSEQ multiplex PCR, and TCRdb kept only the in-frame ones, dropping some. The sample records 95,000 or so clones, roughly 77% being singletons. The sample comprised uncultured baseline CD8+ T cells from peripheral blood mononuclear cells (PBMCs). The receptors were gathered from a male donor with HIV.

This chain links TRBV2 with TRBJ2-6; a weak D match, TRBD2 (6 bases). Germline V lookup: CDR1 SNHLY, CDR2 FYNNEI. Deletions cut 6 bases from V and 4 bases from J, with 34 bases between. The CDR3 loop spans 22 amino acids. CDR3 DNA sequence: TGTGCCAGCAGATCGGACACCGGGACTCCGACTAAGGCCCCGTGGGGGGCCAACGTCCTGACTTTC. This gives the protein CASRSDTGTPTKAPWGANVLTF. Variable domain in full (rest from reference TRBV2 and TRBJ2-6): EPEVTQTPSHQVTQMGQEVILRCVPISNHLYFYWYRQILGQKVEFLVSFYNNEISEKSEIFDDQFSVERPDGSNFTLKIRSTKLEDSAMYFCASRSDTGTPTKAPWGANVLTFGAGSRLTVL.

CDR3 residues: CASSSNLEGEQYF. In DNA, the CDR3 is TGCGCCAGCAGCTCTAATCTAGAAGGCGAGCAGTACTTC. The chain has TRBV5-1 and TRBJ2-7; the D is unclear. The ends were cut back, 3 bases at V and 6 bases at J, with 13 bases in the middle. The germline V gene has CDR1 SGHRS and CDR2 YFSETQ. The CDR3 spans 13 residues.

The rearrangement links TRBV27 to TRBJ1-1; D possibly corresponds to TRBD1 (5 bases). The V gene lost 3 bases and the J gene lost 1 base, with 15 bases spanning the gap. Germline CDR1 and CDR2: MNHEY and SMNVEV (reference sequence). The CDR3 is 16 amino acids. The CDR3 sequence is CASSFSGAGPNTEAFF. The DNA of the CDR3 is TGTGCCAGCAGTTTTAGCGGCGCGGGACCGAACACTGAAGCTTTCTTT.

CDR3 nucleotide sequence: TGTGCAAGTCGCCCCTCGGACAGGGTAAAGCGAGAGACCCAGTACTTC. Protein sequence: CASRPSDRVKRETQYF. This sequence joins TRBV12-2 and TRBJ2-5; no DNA check was done on the table's D call, TRBD1. TRBV12-2 is noted as a pseudogene. The CDR3 totals 16 residues.

V and J are TRBV29-1 and TRBJ1-1; 7 bases agree with TRBD1. The CDR3 contains 14 residues. Germline loops: CDR1 SQVTM, CDR2 ANQGSEA. V shed 4 bases and J 1 base; nucleotides not matched to a gene: 6. CDR3 DNA sequence: TGCAGCGTTGCTGCCGGGACAGCGAACACTGAAGCTTTCTTT. Its translation is CSVAAGTANTEAFF.

The V gene is TRBV6-1, the J gene TRBJ1-2; D remains unclear. Trimming pared 3 bases from V and 0 bases from J, leaving 5 bases between. The CDR3 covers 13 residues. Germline lookup yields CDR1 MNHNS and CDR2 SASEGT. The CDR3 reads CASSDRANYGYTF. The CDR3 DNA sequence: TGTGCCAGCAGTGATCGTGCTAACTATGGCTACACCTTC.

The sample holds one count of this clone. The rearrangement uses TRBV7-9 and TRBJ1-5, with D possibly matching TRBD1 (5 bases). This CDR3 region has 13 residues. Per the germline V gene, CDR1 is SEHNR and CDR2 is FQNEAQ (reference sequence). Trimming stripped 6 bases from V and 7 bases from J, with 13 bases between. The CDR3 DNA sequence: TGTGCCAGCAGTATCGGGGGGGGACAGCCCCAGCATTTT. Encoded protein: CASSIGGGQPQHF.

V gene TRBV25-1 combines with J gene TRBJ2-7; 14 positions agree with TRBD2. The V gene's germline CDR1 is MGHDK and CDR2 SYGVNS. The V gene end was trimmed by 7 bases and the J gene end by 5 bases; junction bases not matched to a gene: 13. The CDR3 totals 17 residues. The CDR3 nucleotides are TGTGCCAGCATTGGGGTGGGACTAGCGGGAGCTAAGAACGAGCAGTACTTC. Protein sequence: CASIGVGLAGAKNEQYF.

The chain uses TRBV5-1 and TRBJ2-2; 11 nucleotides align to TRBD2. Per the germline V gene, CDR1 is SGHRS and CDR2 is YFSETQ. The trim removed 6 bases at V and 1 base at J, leaving 5 bases unmatched. CDR3 length: 16 residues. DNA of the CDR3: TGCGCCAGCATCCCTGGGACTAGCGGGAACACCGGGGAGCTGTTTTTT. It codes for CASIPGTSGNTGELFF.

The rearrangement uses TRBV9 and TRBJ1-1; no clear D gene. Germline CDR1 is SGDLS and CDR2 is YYNGEE. The CDR3 covers 17 residues. V gave up 3 bases and J gave up 0 bases, with 18 bases separating them. In DNA, the CDR3 is TGTGCCAGCAGCGCGTTTGGGGATTTGATAATGAACACTGAAGCTTTCTTT. This sequence encodes CASSAFGDLIMNTEAFF.

The chain combines TRBV7-3 with TRBJ1-1; D is undetermined. Trimming cost V 2 bases and J 1 base, with 5 bases left between them. This CDR3 spans 13 amino acids. The germline V gene encodes CDR1 SGHTA and CDR2 FQGTGA. CDR3 nucleotides: TGTGCCAGCAGCTTATATCGGAACACTGAAGCTTTCTTT. Translation: CASSLYRNTEAFF. The full variable domain, rest sourced from reference TRBV7-3 and TRBJ1-1, is GAGVSQTPSNKVTEKGKYVELRCDPISGHTALYWYRQSLGQGPEFLIYFQGTGAADDSGLPNDRFFAVRPEGSVSTLKIQRTERGDSAVYLCASSLYRNTEAFFGQGTRLTVV.

The chain carries TRBV7-9 and TRBJ2-1; the D gene is possibly TRBD2 (7 bases). The CDR3 spans 14 residues. The V end lost 2 bases, the J end lost 7 bases, and 12 bases lay between the germline ends. Germline V gives CDR1 SEHNR, CDR2 FQNEAQ (reference sequence). The CDR3 DNA sequence: TGTGCCAGCAGCTTAAGGACAGCGGGGAATGAGCAGTTCTTC. This translates into CASSLRTAGNEQFF.

This clone was counted only a few times. This chain joins TRBV18 and TRBJ2-3; no clear D gene. Trimming cost V 0 bases and J 3 bases, with 4 bases left between them. CDR1 and CDR2 (germline): KGHSH, LQKENI. The CDR3 length is 13 residues. CDR3 DNA: TGTGCCAGCTCACCACCGGCGACAGATACGCAGTATTTT. It translates to CASSPPATDTQYF.

The chain links TRBV27 to TRBJ1-4; D gene ambiguous. Trimming took 5 bases from V and 8 from J, leaving 18 bases between them. Germline assignment: CDR1 MNHEY and CDR2 SMNVEV (reference sequence). The CDR3 is 15 amino acids. CDR3 sequence: CASSLAVGVGEKLFF. The CDR3, as DNA: TGTGCCAGCAGTCTGGCGGTCGGGGTCGGGGAAAAACTGTTTTTT.

This clone is medium-sized. Relative to the germline gene, one junction end is altered; a read error may explain this. The gene calls are TRBV7-9 and TRBJ2-7, with TRBD2 matching over 7 bases. Germline loops: CDR1 SEHNR, CDR2 FQNEAQ (reference sequence). The CDR3 extends over 17 amino acids. The CDR3 reads CASRLDGPSGAPYEQYF. The DNA for the CDR3 is TGTGCCAGCAGATTAGATGGTCCTAGCGGAGCCCCCTACGAGCAGTACTTC.

This chain uses TRBV28 with TRBJ2-7; D may correspond to TRBD1 or TRBD2 (6 bases each). In germline, CDR1 is MDHEN, CDR2 SYDVKM. The CDR3 consists of 13 residues. With 7 bases removed from V and 6 bases from J, the gap between germline ends came to 16 bases. The CDR3 DNA follows: TGTGCCAGCACGGAGGGGGAAGGGTTCGAGCAGTACTTC. Protein product: CASTEGEGFEQYF.

The sample holds one count of this clone. V and J are TRBV6-5 and TRBJ2-7, with 9 bases matching TRBD2. Germline CDR1 reads MNHEY; CDR2 reads SVGAGI. With V trimmed by 0 bases and J by 2 bases, 5 bases remained unmatched. CDR3 size: 16 residues. For the CDR3, the DNA is TGTGCCAGCAGTTACTCGCCTAGCGGGATAACCTACGAGCAGTACTTC. Translated: CASSYSPSGITYEQYF.

Regarding this clone: One junction end disagrees with the germline gene, perhaps due to a read error. The chain employs TRBV13 and TRBJ2-4; D tentatively fits TRBD1 or TRBD2 (7 bases each). CDR1 and CDR2 (germline): PRHDT, FYEKMQ (reference sequence). The CDR3 has 15 amino acids. As DNA, the CDR3 is TGTGCCAGCAGCCTAGGGAGGGGGCTCGGGCGCATTCAGTACTTC. This translates into CASSLGRGLGRIQYF.

This chain joins TRBV29-1 and TRBJ2-3; TRBD2 might be the D (6 bases). This CDR3 region has 13 residues. Trimming left V 3 bases short and J 2 bases short, with 9 bases between. The germline CDR1 and CDR2 sequences are SQVTM and ANQGSEA. The CDR3 sequence is CSVEEGTTDTQYF. The CDR3 region has the DNA TGCAGCGTTGAGGAGGGAACCACAGATACGCAGTATTTT.

The chain combines TRBV9 with TRBJ2-7, with TRBD2 as a possible D gene (7 bases). Germline loops: CDR1 SGDLS, CDR2 YYNGEE. The V end lost 4 bases, the J end lost 2 bases, and 25 bases lay between the germline ends. This CDR3 spans 18 amino acids. CDR3 bases: TGTGCCAGCAGCAGGAGCCCGGGGGCGGGGACTAATCCCTACGAGCAGTACTTC. Amino acid sequence: CASSRSPGAGTNPYEQYF.